The 32 T cell receptor beta chains given below trace back to one sample, sequenced in a study of blood T cell repertoires in COVID-19. Here immunoSEQ multiplex PCR was the method, and the copy in TCRdb shows in-frame clones only, minus some. The table records around 300,000 clones, 90% of them present only once. The sample consisted of PBMCs or T cells enriched from blood (not recorded which). The receptor source for this set is a woman aged 18-30 years with acute COVID-19.

The rearrangement uses TRBV2 and TRBJ2-3, with 9 bases matching TRBD2. V lost 6 bases, J lost 6 bases, and 7 bases stayed unmatched. CDR1 SNHLY and CDR2 FYNNEI come from the germline V gene. The CDR3 sequence is 14 residues long. The CDR3 reads CASSATSGRDTQYF. The CDR3, as DNA: TGTGCCAGCAGCGCGACTAGCGGTCGGGATACGCAGTATTTT.

The chain carries TRBV28 and TRBJ1-3; 10 bases align to TRBD1. The CDR3 sequence is 16 residues long. V gave up 7 bases and J gave up 2 bases; unmatched junction bases: 8. The germline CDR1 and CDR2 sequences are MDHEN and SYDVKM. The CDR3 sequence: CASTVPGTGAGNTIYF. CDR3 DNA: TGTGCCAGCACCGTCCCCGGGACAGGGGCTGGAAACACCATATATTTT.

The genes are TRBV5-1 and TRBJ2-3; 9 nucleotides agree with TRBD2. The germline V gene has CDR1 SGHRS and CDR2 YFSETQ. Trimming cost V 6 bases and J 3 bases; bases outside gene matches: 11. The CDR3 runs to 16 residues. The CDR3, as DNA: TGCGCCAGCATCCTCGGGACTAGCCAGTTTACAGATACGCAGTATTTT. Translated, it gives CASILGTSQFTDTQYF.

V usage is TRBV29-1 and J usage is TRBJ1-1, with 9 bases identical to TRBD1. The CDR3 is made up of 15 amino acids. Germline V lookup: CDR1 SQVTM, CDR2 ANQGSEA. With 3 bases clipped from V and 4 bases from J, the junction kept 9 bases outside the gene matches. The CDR3 bases are TGCAGCGTTGATATGTGGGGACAGGGTATCACTGAAGCTTTCTTT. It codes for CSVDMWGQGITEAFF.

The V and J genes are TRBV5-1 and TRBJ1-2; D call uncertain. The V gene's germline CDR1 is SGHRS and CDR2 YFSETQ. This CDR3 is built from 13 residues. Trimming shortened V by 0 bases and J by 6 bases, and 9 bases separated the two germline ends. The CDR3 loop reads CASSLGVVDGYTF. The CDR3 DNA follows: TGCGCCAGCAGCTTGGGAGTCGTTGATGGCTACACCTTC.

Sample share makes this clone medium-sized. The genes are TRBV19 and TRBJ1-4; D gene unclear. This CDR3 contains 13 residues. From germline, CDR1 is LNHDA and CDR2 SQIVND (reference sequence). Trimming cost V 4 bases and J 10 bases, with 13 bases left between them. The CDR3 DNA reads TGTGCCAGTAGTACCGACCAGCGGGGAAAACTGTTTTTT. Protein sequence: CASSTDQRGKLFF.

This clone came up once. The CDR3 DNA is TGTGCCAGCAGCTTTAAGGACATAGCCAAAAACATTCAGTACTTC. Its translation: CASSFKDIAKNIQYF. The chain combines TRBV7-9 with TRBJ2-4, with D possibly matching TRBD1 (5 bases). CDR3 length: 15 residues. CDR1 is SEHNR and CDR2 is FQNEAQ in the germline V gene (reference sequence). With 3 bases removed from V and 0 bases from J, the gap between germline ends came to 9 bases.

The V and J genes are TRBV5-1 and TRBJ2-2; D is ambiguous. Germline V CDR1 and CDR2: SGHRS, YFSETQ. This CDR3 has 15 residues. Deletions cut 1 base from V and 0 bases from J, with 7 bases between. For the CDR3, the DNA is TGCGCCAGCAGCTTGACCCTAGCGAACACCGGGGAGCTGTTTTTT. Amino acids: CASSLTLANTGELFF.

The rearrangement joins TRBV19 to TRBJ2-2; D uncertain. This CDR3 contains 14 residues. V was cut by 3 bases and J by 7 bases, with 12 bases left in between. Germline V gene sequence: CDR1 LNHDA, CDR2 SQIVND (reference sequence). This CDR3 reads CASSISAAGGELFF. The CDR3 DNA reads TGTGCCAGTAGTATCTCGGCGGCCGGCGGGGAGCTGTTTTTT.

This chain joins TRBV27 and TRBJ2-5, with TRBD1 matching over 8 bases. The CDR3 covers 15 residues. Germline CDR1 and CDR2: MNHEY and SMNVEV (reference sequence). V gave up 5 bases and J gave up 11 bases; unmatched junction bases: 16. Written as DNA, the CDR3 is TGTGCCAGCAGTCCGACCGGACAGGGCTGGGGGAGTCAGTACTTC. It translates to CASSPTGQGWGSQYF.

This sequence joins TRBV9 and TRBJ2-2; TRBD2 might be the D (6 bases). This CDR3 region has 15 residues. Germline V lookup: CDR1 SGDLS, CDR2 YYNGEE. V was trimmed by 1 base and J by 1 base, leaving 8 bases between them. The CDR3 DNA follows: TGTGCCAGCAGCGTATTTAGCGGGAACACCGGGGAGCTGTTTTTT. Its protein product is CASSVFSGNTGELFF.

This clone was seen a single time. The rearrangement uses TRBV15 and TRBJ1-5; 8 bases are shared with TRBD1. Germline V CDR1 and CDR2: LNHNV, YYDKDF (reference sequence). The V and J ends lost 8 bases and 4 bases, in that order; junction bases with no gene match: 10. This CDR3 has 15 amino acids. The CDR3 region is CATAGQGNRNQPQHF. DNA for the CDR3: TGTGCCACCGCCGGACAGGGCAATCGAAATCAGCCCCAGCATTTT.

This clone was recorded once. This sequence joins TRBV9 and TRBJ2-3; 14 bases align to TRBD2. This CDR3 has 17 residues. Germline CDR1 is SGDLS and CDR2 is YYNGEE. Losses at the gene ends were 3 bases for V and 5 bases for J; bases not matched to a gene: 8. The DNA for the CDR3 is TGTGCCAGCAGCGCGGGACTAGCGGGGGCCTCGGTAGATACGCAGTATTTT. Its translation is CASSAGLAGASVDTQYF.

The rearrangement joins TRBV7-8 to TRBJ1-1; no firm D call. Germline CDR1 reads SGHVS; CDR2 reads FQNEAQ. The V end lost 1 base, the J end lost 1 base, and 7 bases lay between the germline ends. The CDR3 contains 14 residues. CDR3 in amino acids: CASSLVRGNTEAFF. CDR3 nucleotides: TGTGCCAGCAGCTTAGTCAGAGGGAACACTGAAGCTTTCTTT. Based on the CDR3 plus reference TRBV7-8 and TRBJ1-1, the full variable domain is GAGVSQSPRYKVAKRGQDVALRCDPISGHVSLFWYQQALGQGPEFLTYFQNEAQLDKSGLPSDRFFAERPEGSVSTLKIQRTQQEDSAVYLCASSLVRGNTEAFFGQGTRLTVV.

The V gene is TRBV19, the J gene TRBJ2-7, with 13 nucleotides matching TRBD2. The germline CDR1 and CDR2 sequences are LNHDA and SQIVND (reference sequence). The CDR3 loop spans 19 amino acids. J was trimmed by 2 bases and V by 5 bases; bases with no gene match: 15. The CDR3 DNA follows: TGTGCCAGTAGTCCCACTAGCGGGAGGGCCAGGTGGGCCCCCTACGAGCAGTACTTC. It yields the protein CASSPTSGRARWAPYEQYF. Variable domain in full (rest from reference TRBV19 and TRBJ2-7): DGGITQSPKYLFRKEGQNVTLSCEQNLNHDAMYWYRQDPGQGLRLIYYSQIVNDFQKGDIAEGYSVSREKKESFPLTVTSAQKNPTAFYLCASSPTSGRARWAPYEQYFGPGTRLTVT.

The genes are TRBV11-2 and TRBJ1-1; D possibly corresponds to TRBD1 (5 bases). The CDR3 is 16 residues long. Deletions cut 6 bases from V and 7 bases from J, with 24 bases between. Germline V gene data show CDR1 as SGHAT and CDR2 as FQNNGV. The CDR3 coding sequence is TGTGCCAGCAGTCAAACCCCCTCCCTCGGACACATTGAAGCTTTCTTT. Protein sequence: CASSQTPSLGHIEAFF.

The rearrangement links TRBV11-3 to TRBJ2-3, with TRBD2 identical over 7 bases. After removal of 1 base from V and 4 bases from J, the junction contained 11 bases not matched to a gene. CDR1 SGHNT and CDR2 YENEEA come from the germline V gene. The CDR3 spans 17 residues. This CDR3 is CASSLGLASGAPDTQYF. For the CDR3, the DNA is TGTGCCAGCAGCTTAGGGCTGGCTAGCGGAGCACCAGATACGCAGTATTTT.

Note on this clone: A junction boundary mismatches the germline segment, possibly from a read error. This chain uses TRBV5-6 with TRBJ1-1, with D perhaps matching TRBD1 (5 bases). CDR1 SGHDT and CDR2 YYEEEE come from the germline V gene. This CDR3 is 15 amino acids long. The chain's CDR3 is CASSLGRVGGTEAFF. CDR3 DNA: TGTGCCAGCAGTTTGGGGAGGGTTGGGGGTACTGAAGCTTTCTTT.

The chain is built from TRBV6-6 and TRBJ2-3; 10 nucleotides align to TRBD1. Germline V lookup: CDR1 MNHNY, CDR2 SVGAGI (reference sequence). CDR3 size: 16 residues. V shed 2 bases, J shed 5 bases, and the junction held 7 bases outside the gene matches. The chain's CDR3 is CASSYQRQGAGDTQYF. DNA of the CDR3: TGTGCCAGCAGTTACCAAAGACAGGGGGCAGGAGATACGCAGTATTTT.

J is TRBJ1-1 and V is TRBV10-3; D remains ambiguous. CDR3 size: 13 residues. Trimming took off 7 bases at V and 1 base at J, with 10 bases between the two ends. Germline lookup yields CDR1 ENHRY and CDR2 SYGVKD. The CDR3 spells CAITREGNTEAFF. The CDR3 nucleotides read TGTGCCATCACCCGGGAGGGGAACACTGAAGCTTTCTTT.

The chain uses TRBV9 and TRBJ1-2; D unclear. The germline V gene has CDR1 SGDLS and CDR2 YYNGEE. This CDR3 spans 13 amino acids. The V end was cut by 0 bases, the J end by 4 bases, with 7 bases between. The CDR3 here is CASSVEESYGYTF. CDR3 nucleotides: TGTGCCAGCAGCGTAGAGGAGTCCTATGGCTACACCTTC.

This chain uses TRBV3-1 (or the pseudogene TRBV3-2) with TRBJ2-7; tentatively, D is TRBD1 (5 bases). The germline V gene has CDR1 LGHDT and CDR2 YNNKEL (reference sequence). The CDR3 has 14 residues. V lost 0 bases and J lost 9, with 15 bases in between. Written as DNA, the CDR3 is TGTGCCAGCAGCCAAGATCGTCGTCAGGGCGGGCAGTACTTC. It codes for CASSQDRRQGGQYF.

The chain uses TRBV7-9 and TRBJ2-7; unclear D gene. The CDR3 is 16 amino acids. Germline values: CDR1 SEHNR, CDR2 FQNEAQ (reference sequence). V was clipped by 7 bases and J by 0 bases, with 19 bases between them. Written as DNA, the CDR3 is TGTGCCAGCACCGACTTTTATGGCACTACCTCCTACGAGCAGTACTTC. Its protein product is CASTDFYGTTSYEQYF.

The J gene is TRBJ2-1, the V gene TRBV29-1, with 9 bases lining up with TRBD2. The CDR3 totals 14 residues. In germline, CDR1 is SQVTM, CDR2 ANQGSEA. V lost 4 bases, J lost 8 bases, and 9 bases stayed unmatched. This CDR3 reads CSVGGRAGGDEQFF. The CDR3 DNA is TGCAGCGTTGGCGGGAGGGCCGGAGGGGATGAGCAGTTCTTC.

The chain is built from TRBV9 and TRBJ2-3; 11 positions match TRBD2. V was clipped by 4 bases and J by 1 base; unmatched bases: 5. The CDR3 is made up of 16 amino acids. Germline assignment: CDR1 SGDLS and CDR2 YYNGEE. CDR3 residues: CASSSEGLAGTDTQYF. The CDR3 bases are TGTGCCAGCAGCTCAGAGGGACTAGCGGGCACAGATACGCAGTATTTT.

This chain connects TRBV30 to TRBJ1-4; D may be TRBD1 (6 bases). CDR1 is GTSNPN, CDR2 SVGIG, per germline (reference sequence). Trimming removed 1 base from V and 0 bases from J, with 18 bases in between. The CDR3 contains 18 residues. CDR3 bases: TGTGCCTGGAGTGCCGACAGGCACCTTTTCGCAACTAATGAAAAACTGTTTTTT. Protein sequence: CAWSADRHLFATNEKLFF.

The genes are TRBV11-2 and TRBJ1-3, with 7 bases that match TRBD1. Per germline, CDR1 SGHAT and CDR2 FQNNGV. The trim removed 1 base at V and 4 bases at J, leaving 7 bases unmatched. The CDR3 totals 16 residues. The CDR3 spells CASSLVLGGRGNTIYF. DNA of the CDR3: TGTGCCAGCAGCTTAGTACTAGGGGGCAGAGGAAACACCATATATTTT. Together with reference TRBV11-2 and TRBJ1-3, the CDR3 gives the full variable domain: EAGVAQSPRYKIIEKRQSVAFWCNPISGHATLYWYQQILGQGPKLLIQFQNNGVVDDSQLPKDRFSAERLKGVDSTLKIQPAKLEDSAVYLCASSLVLGGRGNTIYFGEGSWLTVV.

The chain joins TRBV10-3 to TRBJ1-4; no definite D call. V was shortened by 8 bases and J by 3 bases, with 7 bases between the two germline ends. The CDR3 runs 12 residues. From germline, CDR1 is ENHRY and CDR2 SYGVKD. The CDR3 bases are TGTGCCATCGCACAGCCTAATGAAAAACTGTTTTTT. It codes for CAIAQPNEKLFF.

The rearrangement joins TRBV7-2 to TRBJ1-2; TRBD1 is a possible D gene (6 bases). Germline lookup yields CDR1 SGHTA and CDR2 FQGNSA. There are 14 residues in the CDR3. V lost 5 bases and J lost 7, with 17 bases in between. Written as DNA, the CDR3 is TGTGCCAGCAGCCTAAAAACCGACAGGCCTGGCTACACCTTC. Its translation is CASSLKTDRPGYTF.

In DNA form, the CDR3 reads TGTGCCAGCAGCGCCCCGGGACAGGGGCTAAAGAATGAGCAGTTCTTC. This sequence encodes CASSAPGQGLKNEQFF. The rearrangement uses TRBV9 and TRBJ2-1; 10 bases agree with TRBD1. Germline V gives CDR1 SGDLS, CDR2 YYNGEE. This CDR3 is 16 amino acids long. With 3 bases clipped from V and 7 bases from J, the junction kept 10 bases outside the gene matches.

The chain combines TRBV19 with TRBJ2-7; D might be TRBD1 (5 bases). CDR3 length: 14 amino acids. Per germline, CDR1 LNHDA and CDR2 SQIVND (reference sequence). V lost 3 bases, J lost 3 bases, and 12 bases lay in between. As DNA, the CDR3 is TGTGCCAGTAGTATTTTGTCCCAGGGCTACGAGCAGTACTTC. Encoded protein: CASSILSQGYEQYF.

The V gene is TRBV29-1, the J gene TRBJ1-2, with D perhaps TRBD1 (5 bases). CDR3 length: 12 amino acids. The ends were cut back, 1 base at V and 4 bases at J, with 7 bases in the middle. Germline V lookup: CDR1 SQVTM, CDR2 ANQGSEA. The CDR3: CSVEGQTYGYTF. Written as DNA, the CDR3 is TGCAGCGTTGAAGGACAGACCTATGGCTACACCTTC.